Each of the 23 T cell receptor beta chains below was sequenced from the same sample in a study of CD8 T cells in Susac syndrome. When the RNA was reverse transcribed, random hexamers were used with an input of roughly 0.45 to 1 ug. TCRdb itself ran the immunoSEQ multiplex PCR reads through MiXCR, one entry per CDR3 protein. Counted here are about 80,000 distinct CDR3 sequences, 85% to 95% occurring once; the ten biggest clones make up 0.52%. What was sequenced was CD4+ T cells from PBMCs. The receptors were sampled from a human donor with Susac syndrome.

V is TRBV5-1 and J is TRBJ2-3; 9 bases map to TRBD1. The CDR3 loop spans 15 amino acids. Unmatched junction bases numbered 3, after V lost 4 bases and J lost 0 bases. The germline CDR1 and CDR2 sequences are SGHRS and YFSETQ. The CDR3 is CASSTGTGSTDTQYF. CDR3 DNA: TGCGCCAGCAGCACAGGGACAGGGAGCACAGATACGCAGTATTTT.

The chain combines TRBV15 with TRBJ2-7, with D uncertain. Germline-derived CDR1 and CDR2 are LNHNV and YYDKDF (reference sequence). The CDR3 loop spans 12 amino acids. Trimming pared 3 bases from V and 3 bases from J, leaving 6 bases between. Here the CDR3 reads CATSREGYEQYF. Here the CDR3 DNA reads TGTGCCACCAGCAGGGAAGGCTACGAGCAGTACTTC.

This clonotype was counted a single time. The chain is built from TRBV29-1 and TRBJ2-3; no firm D call. Germline CDR1 SQVTM, CDR2 ANQGSEA. Trimming stripped 2 bases from V and 2 bases from J, with 5 bases between. This CDR3 region has 12 residues. The CDR3 DNA reads as TGCAGCGTTGAAAAAGTCACAGATACGCAGTATTTT. This sequence encodes CSVEKVTDTQYF.

The CDR3 coding sequence is TGTGCCAGCAGCCTTAGGGAGTCGGGGACTAGCGGCTTCTCCTACGAGCAGTACTTC. Its protein product is CASSLRESGTSGFSYEQYF. V and J are TRBV7-9 and TRBJ2-7; 11 bases are a match to TRBD2. CDR3 length equals 19 residues. Germline V gives CDR1 SEHNR, CDR2 FQNEAQ (reference sequence). After removal of 5 bases from V and 0 bases from J, the junction contained 15 bases not matched to a gene. Full variable domain (outside the CDR3, taken from reference TRBV7-9 and TRBJ2-7): DTGVSQNPRHKITKRGQNVTFRCDPISEHNRLYWYRQTLGQGPEFLTYFQNEAQLEKSRLLSDRFSAERPKGSFSTLEIQRTEQGDSAMYLCASSLRESGTSGFSYEQYFGPGTRLTVT.

This clonotype showed up just a few times. V usage is TRBV7-2 and J usage is TRBJ1-2, with 7 bases identical to TRBD1. CDR1 is SGHTA, CDR2 FQGNSA, per germline. J was trimmed by 1 base and V by 1 base; bases with no gene match: 3. This CDR3 contains 15 residues. CDR3 DNA sequence: TGTGCCAGCAGCTTAGTGTGGGACAGTAACTATGGCTACACCTTC. Its protein is CASSLVWDSNYGYTF.

This chain joins TRBV20-1 and TRBJ2-3; no firm D call. The CDR3 length is 13 residues. Trimming pared 3 bases from V and 0 bases from J, leaving 7 bases between. Germline assignment: CDR1 DFQATT and CDR2 SNEGSKA (reference sequence). CDR3 loop: CSASDDSTDTQYF. The CDR3, as DNA: TGCAGTGCTAGTGACGACAGCACAGATACGCAGTATTTT.

This clonotype came up once. This chain links TRBV7-9 with TRBJ2-3, with 7 bases matching TRBD2. This CDR3 has 15 amino acids. V gave up 3 bases and J gave up 5 bases; unmatched junction bases: 8. Germline CDR1 and CDR2: SEHNR and FQNEAQ (reference sequence). The CDR3 DNA sequence: TGTGCCAGCAGCTTTCGGCGGGGGTCGGGAGATACGCAGTATTTT. This codes for CASSFRRGSGDTQYF.

V and J are TRBV19 and TRBJ2-1, with TRBD2 identical over 7 bases. Germline values: CDR1 LNHDA, CDR2 SQIVND (reference sequence). The CDR3 extends over 14 amino acids. Trimming at V came to 4 bases and at J to 4 bases, leaving 4 bases not matched to a gene. CDR3 sequence reads: CASSTSGAYNEQFF. CDR3 DNA sequence: TGTGCCAGTAGTACTAGCGGAGCGTACAATGAGCAGTTCTTC.

This rearrangement joins TRBV14 to TRBJ1-1, with D possibly matching TRBD1 (5 bases). This CDR3 spans 13 amino acids. Germline V gene lookup returns CDR1 SGHDN and CDR2 FVKESK. Deletions cut 4 bases from V and 3 bases from J, with 9 bases between. The CDR3 loop reads CASSRQTYTEAFF. CDR3 sequence (DNA): TGTGCCAGCAGCCGACAGACCTACACTGAAGCTTTCTTT.

The rearrangement links TRBV12-3 or TRBV12-4 to TRBJ1-5; D gene uncertain. The V end lost 4 bases, the J end lost 6 bases, and 7 bases lay between the germline ends. The CDR3 contains 12 residues. The CDR3 nucleotides read TGTGCCAGCAGTTGGGCAGGTCAGCCCCAGCATTTT. This translates into CASSWAGQPQHF.

The chain uses TRBV20-1 and TRBJ1-5, with D possibly matching TRBD1 (6 bases). Germline assignment: CDR1 DFQATT and CDR2 SNEGSKA (reference sequence). This CDR3 region has 14 residues. The germline V and J ends were trimmed by 5 bases and 4 bases, with 15 bases remaining between them. DNA of the CDR3: TGCAGTGCTGCCGACAGGATAGCAAATCAGCCCCAGCATTTT. Translating it yields CSAADRIANQPQHF.

The chain recombines TRBV30 with TRBJ2-7; possibly TRBD2 for D (6 bases). V lost 5 bases and J lost 5, with 16 bases in between. Germline assignment: CDR1 GTSNPN and CDR2 SVGIG (reference sequence). The CDR3 has 13 residues. CDR3 nucleotide sequence: TGTGCCTGGGTGCGGGATCTCGGGCACGAGCAGTACTTC. It yields the protein CAWVRDLGHEQYF. Full variable domain (missing parts from reference TRBV30 and TRBJ2-7): SQTIHQWPATLVQPVGSPLSLECTVEGTSNPNLYWYRQAAGRGLQLLFYSVGIGQISSEVPQNLSASRPQDRQFILSSKKLLLSDSGFYLCAWVRDLGHEQYFGPGTRLTVT.

This clonotype was found once. The chain couples TRBV14 to TRBJ2-5; tentative D call: TRBD1 (6 bases). Germline loops: CDR1 SGHDN, CDR2 FVKESK. The CDR3 spans 18 residues. V gave up 1 base and J gave up 1 base, with 19 bases separating them. The CDR3: CASSQVGRLRTAQETQYF. CDR3 in DNA: TGTGCCAGCAGCCAAGTCGGTAGACTTCGGACAGCCCAAGAGACCCAGTACTTC.

The gene calls are TRBV5-1 and TRBJ2-7; TRBD2 might be the D (6 bases). This CDR3 has 15 residues. Germline V lookup: CDR1 SGHRS, CDR2 YFSETQ. V was clipped by 0 bases and J by 0 bases, with 10 bases between them. DNA for the CDR3: TGCGCCAGCAGCTTGGGGGCTAGCGCCTCCTACGAGCAGTACTTC. Amino acid sequence: CASSLGASASYEQYF. Combining the CDR3 with reference TRBV5-1 and TRBJ2-7 gives the whole variable domain KAGVTQTPRYLIKTRGQQVTLSCSPISGHRSVSWYQQTPGQGLQFLFEYFSETQRNKGNFPGRFSGRQFSNSRSEMNVSTLELGDSALYLCASSLGASASYEQYFGPGTRLTVT.

The V and J genes are TRBV7-2 and TRBJ2-7; 8 bases fit TRBD2. CDR1 is SGHTA and CDR2 is FQGNSA in the germline V gene. The CDR3 sequence is 15 residues long. J gave up 5 bases and V 1 base, and 7 bases lay outside the gene matches. The CDR3 bases are TGTGCCAGCAGCTTAGGGGGACTAGATTTCGACGAGCAGTACTTC. This translates into CASSLGGLDFDEQYF.

The V call is TRBV3-1, the J call TRBJ1-1, with 9 bases lining up with TRBD1. CDR3 size: 14 residues. After removal of 3 bases from V and 5 bases from J, the junction contained 4 bases not matched to a gene. Germline CDR1 and CDR2: LGHDT and YNNKEL (reference sequence). CDR3 nucleotides: TGTGCCAGCAGCCATCGGACAGGGGAGACTGAAGCTTTCTTT. Amino acid sequence: CASSHRTGETEAFF.

This chain uses TRBV7-9 with TRBJ2-7; D unresolved. The germline gives CDR1 SEHNR, CDR2 FQNEAQ (reference sequence). Trimming cost V 6 bases and J 0 bases, with 12 bases left between them. There are 14 residues in the CDR3. This CDR3 is CASRRDASSYEQYF. CDR3 DNA: TGTGCCAGCAGGCGAGACGCGAGCTCCTACGAGCAGTACTTC.

The chain uses TRBV5-1 and TRBJ1-5; weak D call: TRBD1 (5 bases). Germline loops: CDR1 SGHRS, CDR2 YFSETQ. The V gene lost 4 bases and the J gene lost 2 bases, with 13 bases spanning the gap. This CDR3 spans 15 amino acids. CDR3 amino acids: CASSRDPGGNQPQHF. CDR3 nucleotide sequence: TGCGCCAGCAGCCGGGACCCGGGGGGCAATCAGCCCCAGCATTTT.

The gene calls are TRBV12-3 or TRBV12-4 and TRBJ1-1; 10 nucleotides line up with TRBD1. V lost 9 bases, J lost 5 bases, and 6 bases stayed unmatched. The CDR3 covers 13 residues. CDR3 nucleotides: TGTGCCAGTCGGGACAGGGGAGAAACTGAAGCTTTCTTT. Its protein product is CASRDRGETEAFF.

The chain links TRBV14 to TRBJ2-1; 8 positions agree with TRBD2. V was pared by 3 bases and J by 6 bases, with 7 bases of the junction left unmatched. CDR1 and CDR2 (germline): SGHDN, FVKESK. There are 15 residues in the CDR3. The CDR3 DNA is TGTGCCAGCAGCCATTTGGCGGGGGGAGGCAATGAGCAGTTCTTC. It specifies CASSHLAGGGNEQFF.

The rearrangement uses TRBV6-5 and TRBJ2-7; TRBD2 is a possible D gene (6 bases). The V end lost 6 bases, the J end lost 4 bases, and 19 bases lay between the germline ends. Germline V CDR1 and CDR2: MNHEY, SVGAGI. The CDR3 is 15 amino acids. The CDR3 nucleotides read TGTGCCAGCAGACGTACGGGACTGGTTTTGTACGAGCAGTACTTC. Amino acids: CASRRTGLVLYEQYF.

The chain is built from TRBV7-2 and TRBJ2-4; the D gene could be TRBD1 or TRBD2 (5 bases each). V was shortened by 3 bases and J by 9 bases, with 15 bases between the two germline ends. The CDR3 has 14 residues. Germline V gene sequence: CDR1 SGHTA, CDR2 FQGNSA. The CDR3 sequence: CASSLRGVNPIQYF. DNA for the CDR3: TGTGCCAGCAGCTTGAGGGGCGTAAACCCCATTCAGTACTTC.

The chain has TRBV7-2 and TRBJ2-4, with 8 positions matching TRBD2. There are 16 residues in the CDR3. CDR1 SGHTA and CDR2 FQGNSA come from the germline V gene. The V gene end was trimmed by 5 bases and the J gene end by 6 bases; junction bases not matched to a gene: 12. Here the CDR3 reads CASSPSRSGGPNIQYF. CDR3 DNA: TGTGCCAGCAGCCCGAGTAGATCGGGGGGGCCAAACATTCAGTACTTC.